This passage covers 11 T cell receptor beta chains from one sample sequenced in a study of read filtering for tumor transcriptome and immune sequencing. From roughly 390 ng of RNA, a library with molecular barcoded alpha/delta and beta/gamma adaptors was made. TCRdb recomputed calls from the reads with MiXCR, one row per CDR3 protein. Of tens of thousands of distinct CDR3 sequences in the sample, about 19% were seen once. Material for sequencing was a population of CD138-negative cells sorted from bone marrow. All receptors derive from a donor at least 40 years old with multiple myeloma.

This clonotype was seen ten or more times. The J gene is TRBJ2-6, the V gene TRBV6-6; 7 bases are a match to TRBD1. Germline CDR1 reads MNHNY; CDR2 reads SVGAGI (reference sequence). This CDR3 has 14 residues. The J segment lost 4 bases and the V segment lost 10 bases, leaving 7 bases of the junction unmatched. The CDR3 protein is CATAPGQGANVLTF. CDR3 DNA: TGTGCCACCGCCCCGGGACAGGGGGCCAACGTCCTGACTTTC.

Points on this clonotype: Since a much larger clone is just one base distant, this may be a read error. The CDR3 does not close with the conserved phenylalanine or tryptophan, likely indicating a read error. The V call is TRBV11-2, the J call TRBJ2-2; 9 bases line up with TRBD1. Looked up from germline, CDR1 is SGHAT and CDR2 is FQNNGV. V lost 6 bases and J lost 2; bases outside the gene matches: 4. CDR3 size: 15 residues. For the CDR3, the DNA is TGTGCCAGCAGGAAGGACAGGGGTAACACCGGGGAGCTGTTTCTT. The encoded protein is CASRKDRGNTGELFL.

This clonotype was observed at least ten times. The chain employs TRBV20-1 and TRBJ2-4; 8 bases are a match to TRBD1. This CDR3 comprises 15 residues. Trimming removed 5 bases from V and 0 bases from J; junction bases left unmatched: 6. Per germline, CDR1 DFQATT and CDR2 SNEGSKA (reference sequence). The CDR3 DNA follows: TGCAGTGCTCGGGACAGGAGAATAGCCAAAAACATTCAGTACTTC. It specifies CSARDRRIAKNIQYF.

V usage is TRBV12-3 or TRBV12-4 and J usage is TRBJ1-5; no clear D. The CDR3 has 15 amino acids. The V end was cut by 6 bases, the J end by 2 bases, with 14 bases between. The CDR3 spells CASRSPTGGNQPQHF. The DNA of the CDR3 is TGTGCCAGCAGAAGCCCGACGGGCGGCAATCAGCCCCAGCATTTT.

This clonotype was found many times. This chain uses TRBV29-1 with TRBJ1-5, with 7 bases aligning to TRBD1. Unmatched junction bases numbered 4, after V lost 5 bases and J lost 0 bases. CDR3 length: 14 amino acids. The germline CDR1 and CDR2 sequences are SQVTM and ANQGSEA. CDR3 DNA: TGCAGCGTTTTACAGGGGACTAGCAATCAGCCCCAGCATTTT. Protein product: CSVLQGTSNQPQHF.

In its sample, this clonotype was seen many times. Here the CDR3 reads CASSLTGSKNIQYF. Written as DNA, the CDR3 is TGTGCCAGCAGTCTAACAGGGTCCAAAAACATTCAGTACTTC. The chain recombines TRBV6-6 with TRBJ2-4; D is possibly TRBD1 (6 bases). The length of the CDR3 is 14 residues. V lost 5 bases and J 2 bases, leaving 10 bases between the germline ends. Per germline, CDR1 MNHNY and CDR2 SVGAGI (reference sequence).

The V and J genes are TRBV10-3 and TRBJ1-5; unclear D gene. The CDR3 runs to 12 residues. Germline V gene lookup returns CDR1 ENHRY and CDR2 SYGVKD. Trimming cost V 3 bases and J 5 bases, with 5 bases left between them. CDR3 bases: TGTGCCATCAGTGACCAAGATCAGCCCCAGCATTTT. Residues: CAISDQDQPQHF.

In regard to this clonotype: A much bigger clone sits one base away, suggesting this may be a read error. The CDR3 does not close with the conserved phenylalanine or tryptophan, likely indicating a read error. The chain has TRBV20-1 and TRBJ2-4; the match to TRBD2 covers 7 bases. Germline V CDR1 and CDR2: DFQATT, SNEGSKA (reference sequence). V lost 3 bases to trimming and J lost 0 bases; unmatched junction nucleotides: 5. This CDR3 contains 15 residues. Written as DNA, the CDR3 is TGCAGTGCTAGGTCGGCGGGGGTAGCCAAAAACATTCAGTACTTG. Translating gives CSARSAGVAKNIQYL.

This clonotype was recorded at least ten times. The J gene is TRBJ1-2, the V gene TRBV2; D is uncertain. Germline CDR1 SNHLY, CDR2 FYNNEI. The CDR3 contains 11 residues. Trimming left V 1 base short and J 8 bases short, with 5 bases between. The CDR3 loop is CASSEGYGYTF. CDR3 coding DNA: TGTGCCAGCAGTGAAGGATACGGCTACACCTTC.

This clonotype was seen ten or more times. The chain has TRBV29-1 and TRBJ1-1; D is undetermined. The V gene's germline CDR1 is SQVTM and CDR2 ANQGSEA. The V and J ends lost 6 bases and 1 base respectively, with 9 bases between them. This CDR3 contains 12 residues. CDR3 nucleotide sequence: TGCAGCGTCGGACGGGAGAACACTGAAGCTTTCTTT. Its translation is CSVGRENTEAFF.

This clonotype was counted at least ten times. The rearrangement uses TRBV10-3 and TRBJ2-3; a weak D match, TRBD2 (6 bases). The germline V gene encodes CDR1 ENHRY and CDR2 SYGVKD. The CDR3 sequence is 14 residues long. Trimming removed 7 bases at V and 2 bases at J, with 13 bases between. The CDR3 bases are TGTGCCATCAACGATCTAGCGAACACAGATACGCAGTATTTT. Its translation: CAINDLANTDTQYF.